The 20 T cell receptor beta chains reported below all come from one sample, sequenced in a study of tumor-infiltrating lymphocytes in primary liver carcinoma. From approximately 0.5 ug of total RNA, TCR beta-specific cDNA was reverse-transcribed using a constant-region primer. Sequencing libraries for TCR beta derived from three nested multiplex PCR rounds that used slightly modified ARM-PCR. Forward primers for TRBV1-TRBV30 and a C-beta reverse primer served the first two PCR rounds, at roughly 10 cycles each. TCRdb called the multiplex PCR reads again in MiXCR, with one record for every CDR3 protein. This repertoire shows 310,000 or so distinct CDR3 sequences, around 50% found once; its top ten account for about 15%. Unsorted whole blood served as the source of blood RNA, and germline DNA was extracted as well. The sample consisted of peripheral blood. All receptors come from a woman aged 25 to 39 with primary liver carcinoma and hepatitis B virus infection.

In this sample, this clonotype turned up a few times. The rearrangement uses TRBV19 and TRBJ2-1, with 8 bases lining up with TRBD2. The CDR3 is made up of 15 amino acids. Germline CDR1 LNHDA, CDR2 SQIVND (reference sequence). The trim removed 3 bases at V and 8 bases at J, leaving 9 bases unmatched. Here the CDR3 reads CASSIRSGSKDEQFF. The CDR3 DNA sequence: TGTGCCAGTAGTATTCGGAGCGGGAGTAAAGATGAGCAGTTCTTC. The full variable domain, in which reference TRBV19 and TRBJ2-1 provide the parts outside the CDR3, is DGGITQSPKYLFRKEGQNVTLSCEQNLNHDAMYWYRQDPGQGLRLIYYSQIVNDFQKGDIAEGYSVSREKKESFPLTVTSAQKNPTAFYLCASSIRSGSKDEQFFGPGTRLTVL.

Concerning this clonotype itself: A read error may be the cause here, since a much bigger clone is one base away. This chain joins TRBV29-1 and TRBJ2-7; D uncertain. The CDR3 has 13 amino acids. CDR1 and CDR2 (germline): SQVTM, ANQGSEA. The CDR3 protein is CIVVVPSPYEQYF. For the CDR3, the DNA is TGCATCGTTGTTGTCCCCAGCCCCTACGAGCAGTACTTC.

Only one count was recorded for this clonotype. The chain couples TRBV7-9 to TRBJ1-3; no clear D. Trimming pared 6 bases from V and 4 bases from J, leaving 16 bases between. Germline CDR1 is SEHNR and CDR2 is FQNEAQ (reference sequence). The CDR3 is 15 residues long. The CDR3 DNA follows: TGTGCCAGCAGTCCCGACGGTCAAGGCGGAAACACCATATATTTT. Its protein is CASSPDGQGGNTIYF.

The chain links TRBV5-1 to TRBJ2-1; the D gene could be TRBD1 or TRBD2 (5 bases each). The CDR3 is 16 amino acids. From germline, CDR1 is SGHRS and CDR2 YFSETQ. The germline V and J ends were trimmed by 4 bases and 5 bases, with 19 bases remaining between them. In nucleotides, the CDR3 is TGCGCCAGCAGCACGGGGCCTAGAGATCTGAACAATGAGCAGTTCTTC. Residues: CASSTGPRDLNNEQFF.

This clonotype came up a few times. This chain links TRBV7-9 with TRBJ2-1; 7 nucleotides agree with TRBD1. The V segment lost 0 bases and the J segment 8 bases; nucleotides outside the gene matches: 16. CDR3 length: 18 residues. In germline, CDR1 is SEHNR, CDR2 FQNEAQ (reference sequence). The CDR3 is CASSLALSLRGRLDEQFF. The CDR3 region has the DNA TGTGCCAGCAGCTTAGCGCTAAGTTTAAGGGGGCGCCTAGATGAGCAGTTCTTC.

Turning to this clonotype: At one end the junction does not follow the germline gene, possibly because of a read error. V usage is TRBV6-2 or TRBV6-3 and J usage is TRBJ2-1, with TRBD2 matching over 7 bases. The CDR3 has 13 amino acids. CDR1 and CDR2 from the germline V gene are MNHEY and SVGEGT. The CDR3: CASRLAKGNEQLF. The CDR3 DNA follows: TGCGCCAGCAGACTAGCTAAAGGCAATGAGCAGCTCTTC.

Regarding this clonotype: A much bigger clone sits one base away, suggesting this may be a read error. The rearrangement uses TRBV11-2 and TRBJ1-3; possible D gene TRBD1, 5 bases. The CDR3 runs to 14 residues. Per the germline V gene, CDR1 is SGHAT and CDR2 is FQNNGV. CDR3 sequence reads: CVSSRDLSGNTIYF. CDR3 DNA sequence: TGTGTCAGCAGCCGGGACCTCTCTGGAAACACCATATATTTT.

J is TRBJ1-1 and V is TRBV6-1, with D possibly TRBD1 on 6 matching bases. The germline gives CDR1 MNHNS, CDR2 SASEGT. The CDR3 covers 14 residues. V was shortened by 3 bases and J by 3 bases, with 11 bases between the two germline ends. CDR3: CASSDYQGHTEAFF. The CDR3 DNA is TGTGCCAGCAGTGACTACCAGGGGCACACTGAAGCTTTCTTT.

This clonotype turned up a few times. The chain employs TRBV28 and TRBJ2-1, with TRBD2 as a possible D gene (6 bases). The CDR3 contains 14 residues. V lost 6 bases to trimming and J lost 4 bases, with 13 bases between them. The V gene's germline CDR1 is MDHEN and CDR2 SYDVKM. CDR3 in amino acids: CASRTASAYNEQFF. The DNA for the CDR3 is TGTGCCAGCAGAACGGCTAGCGCGTACAATGAGCAGTTCTTC.

Concerning this clonotype: Being one base from a much bigger clone, this may be a read error. V is TRBV12-3 or TRBV12-4 and J is TRBJ2-2; possibly TRBD1 for D (5 bases). This CDR3 is built from 13 residues. The V gene lost 6 bases and the J gene lost 2 bases, with 7 bases spanning the gap. The CDR3 protein is CASRRTNTGELFF. CDR3 in DNA: TGTGCCAGCAGGAGGACAAACACCGGGGAGCTGTTTTTT.

At least ten counts were recorded for this clonotype. This chain links TRBV12-3 or TRBV12-4 with TRBJ2-5, with D possibly TRBD2 on 6 matching bases. There are 16 residues in the CDR3. Trimming pared 6 bases from V and 5 bases from J, leaving 22 bases between. The CDR3 DNA reads as TGTGCCAGCAGCGGGCGCCGGAGACTAGGAAGCGAGACCCAGTACTTC. This codes for CASSGRRRLGSETQYF.

This clonotype was detected only a few times. A read error is possible here, since a much larger clone lies one base away. The rearrangement uses TRBV11-3 and TRBJ2-2; D might be TRBD1 (6 bases). The CDR3 sequence is 15 residues long. CDR1 and CDR2 (germline): SGHNT, YENEEA. V was shortened by 4 bases and J by 1 base, with 10 bases between the two germline ends. The DNA for the CDR3 is TGTGCCAGCAGCTCAGGGGCAGTGAACACCGGGGAGCTGTTTTTT. It specifies CASSSGAVNTGELFF.

Concerning this clonotype: A much bigger clone sits one base away, suggesting this may be a read error. This rearrangement joins TRBV29-1 to TRBJ2-7, with D unclear. V gave up 8 bases and J gave up 0 bases, with 20 bases separating them. Germline V CDR1 and CDR2: SQVTM, ANQGSEA. The CDR3 runs to 15 residues. CDR3 nucleotides: TGCAGCCTTGTAGTACGAGAAACTTCCTCCTACGAGCAGTACTTC. As protein: CSLVVRETSSYEQYF.

In regard to this clonotype: One junction end does not reproduce the germline sequence, and a read error may be involved. The rearrangement uses TRBV11-3 and TRBJ2-3; 8 bases are shared with TRBD2. The CDR3 is 16 amino acids. Germline V gives CDR1 SGHNT, CDR2 YENEEA. CDR3 in DNA: TGTGCCGGCAGCTCCGTTAGCGGGACGGGCACAGATACGGAGTATTTT. This translates into CAGSSVSGTGTDTEYF. Variable domain in full (rest from reference TRBV11-3 and TRBJ2-3): EAGVVQSPRYKIIEKKQPVAFWCNPISGHNTLYWYLQNLGQGPELLIRYENEEAVDDSQLPKDRFSAERLKGVDSTLKIQPAELGDSAVYLCAGSSVSGTGTDTEYFGPGTRLTVL.

About this clonotype: A read error may account for a junction end that differs from germline. The chain couples TRBV12-3 or TRBV12-4 to TRBJ2-3; 7 nucleotides agree with TRBD2. The CDR3 runs to 17 residues. The CDR3 coding sequence is TGTGCCGGCAGCCCCACCGGACTAGTCGGTCGCACAGATACGCAGTATTTT. Residues: CAGSPTGLVGRTDTQYF.

Many counts were recorded for this clonotype. This chain uses TRBV6-5 with TRBJ2-7; D gene unclear. Between the trimmed V and J ends, which lost 0 bases and 1 base, there was a span of 10 bases. Germline V gene data show CDR1 as MNHEY and CDR2 as SVGAGI. This CDR3 region has 15 residues. CDR3 loop: CASSYSISGSYEQYF. In nucleotides, the CDR3 is TGTGCCAGCAGTTACTCGATCTCCGGATCCTACGAGCAGTACTTC.

This clonotype was seen only once. A junction end diverges from the germline sequence, so it may reflect a read error. The rearrangement joins TRBV2 to TRBJ2-7; D tentatively fits TRBD1 or TRBD2 (5 bases each). CDR1 is SNHLY, CDR2 FYNNEI, per germline. The CDR3 has 12 residues. The CDR3 nucleotides are TGTGCCAGCAGGAGGGGCTCCTACGAGCAGTATTTC. Residues: CASRRGSYEQYF.

The CDR3 region is CASRGGQGGNQPQHF. The CDR3 DNA reads TGTGCCAGCAGGGGGGGACAAGGTGGCAATCAGCCCCAGCATTTT. This chain connects TRBV12-3 or TRBV12-4 to TRBJ1-5, with D tentatively TRBD1 (6 bases). The CDR3 length is 15 residues. V shed 6 bases and J shed 2 bases, with 14 bases lying between them.

This clonotype was detected once. A much more abundant neighbour one base away suggests this may be a read error. The chain combines TRBV6-2 or TRBV6-3 with TRBJ2-1; D not resolved. Trimming cost V 8 bases and J 5 bases, with 16 bases left between them. This CDR3 contains 14 residues. CDR1 is MNHEY and CDR2 is SVGEGT in the germline V gene. CDR3 DNA sequence: TGTGCCAGCGGTTCCCGCGGATCGGACAATGAGCAGTTCTTC. Translation: CASGSRGSDNEQFF.

This clonotype was detected a few times. This chain connects TRBV7-9 to TRBJ2-7, with TRBD2 matching over 7 bases. After removal of 2 bases from V and 4 bases from J, the junction contained 5 bases not matched to a gene. CDR1 and CDR2 from the germline V gene are SEHNR and FQNEAQ (reference sequence). The CDR3 spans 14 residues. The DNA of the CDR3 is TGTGCCAGCAGCTTAAGCGGGGAAGGTTACGAGCAGTACTTC. This encodes CASSLSGEGYEQYF.